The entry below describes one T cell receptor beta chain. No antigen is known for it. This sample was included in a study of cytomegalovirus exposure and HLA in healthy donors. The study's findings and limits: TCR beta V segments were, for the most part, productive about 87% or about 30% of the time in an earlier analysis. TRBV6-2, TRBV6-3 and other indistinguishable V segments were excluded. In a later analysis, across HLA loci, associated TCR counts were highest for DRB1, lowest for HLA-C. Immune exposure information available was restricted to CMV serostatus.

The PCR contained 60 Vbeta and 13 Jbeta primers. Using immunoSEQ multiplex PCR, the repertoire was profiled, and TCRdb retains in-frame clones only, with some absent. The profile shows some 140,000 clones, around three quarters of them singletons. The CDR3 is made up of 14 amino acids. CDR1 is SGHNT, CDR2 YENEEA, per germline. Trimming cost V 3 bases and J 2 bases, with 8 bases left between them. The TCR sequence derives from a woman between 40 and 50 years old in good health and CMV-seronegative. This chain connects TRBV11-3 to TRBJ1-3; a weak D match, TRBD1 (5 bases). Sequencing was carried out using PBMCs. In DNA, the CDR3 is TGTGCCAGCAGCTTCGGAGGGGCTGGAAACACCATATATTTT. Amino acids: CASSFGGAGNTIYF.